This T cell receptor beta chain was retrieved from a study of T cells expressing NK-cell markers. Study background: Of eight sequenced donors, seven were HCMV-seropositive and one HCMV-seronegative.

TCRdb reprocessed the 5' RACE reads and keeps a single row for each CDR3 protein, giving no DNA. The specimen's table records fewer than 400,000 distinct CDR3 sequences. Germline V gene data show CDR1 as SGHNT and CDR2 as YENEEA. The CDR3 sequence is 16 residues long. Material: blood T cells: a sorted CD56 or NKG2C T cell subset, CD4+ or CD8+ T cells, or bulk PBMC T cells (not recorded which). The chain joins TRBV11-3 to TRBJ2-2; TCRdb's D gene call, TRBD1, goes unchecked for lack of DNA. The TCR originated in a woman between 50 and 59 years old in good health. The CDR3 sequence is CASSPRDREYDGELFF.